The present TCR beta chain was sequenced within a study of graft-versus-host responses after intestinal transplantation. Background on the study: Recipients obtained multivisceral, liver-intestinal, or isolated intestinal transplants. Anti-thymocyte globulin induction preceded three to four years of tacrolimus and steroid maintenance in all recipients. Broader study findings: High graft-versus-host to host-versus-graft clonal ratios were found in allografts of patients who had graft-donor T cell macrochimerism.

Assay used: immunoSEQ multiplex PCR; TCRdb lists only in-frame clones, some missing. The sample has roughly 93,000 clones; 92% are singletons. The CDR3 runs 15 residues. The germline V gene has CDR1 SGHDN and CDR2 FVKESK. The J segment lost 6 bases and the V segment lost 6 bases, leaving 11 bases of the junction unmatched. A note on this clone: Its matching antigen is unknown.

This chain joins TRBV14 and TRBJ1-5, with 7 bases fitting TRBD1. This sample comprised unstimulated CD8+ T cells sorted from spleen or lymph node cells, obtained before transplant. The sequence was obtained from a human donor who was the organ donor for an intestinal transplant. CDR3 DNA: TGTGCCAGCAGTGCCTACAGGGGACAGCCTCAGCCCCAGCATTTT. This translates into CASSAYRGQPQPQHF.